The present T cell receptor beta chain was sequenced within a study of blood T cell repertoires in COVID-19. Study in general: Sources were T cells, B-cell-depleted T cells, or PBMCs; the material itself was cDNA or gDNA.

The CDR3 totals 15 residues. Between the trimmed V and J ends, which lost 3 bases and 11 bases, there was a span of 22 bases. Germline lookup yields CDR1 MGHRA and CDR2 YSYEKL. Repertoires were generated with immunoSEQ multiplex PCR, while TCRdb's copy carries only in-frame clones and drops some. Of about 62,000 clones listed, 72% are singletons. Enrolled through a virtual design, the participants were between 18 and 89 years of age and came from some 25 US areas. Participants had their cohort set by participant-reported clinical history. Within 2 weeks before study entry, exposed participants met a COVID-19 case.

The genes are TRBV4-1 and TRBJ1-1, with D perhaps TRBD1 (5 bases). Sequences were obtained from PBMCs or T cells enriched from blood (not recorded which). This clonotype was sampled from a woman aged 60-70 years who had been exposed to COVID-19. The DNA of the CDR3 is TGCGCCAGCAGCCATATCCGGGGACTTCTAGATAGGGCTTTCTTT. This translates into CASSHIRGLLDRAFF.